Shown below are 21 T cell receptor beta chains from a single sample sequenced in a study of T cells in Graves' hyperthyroidism and ophthalmopathy. Amplification of TCR beta CDR3 regions used RNA as the template. First-round RT-PCR with HTBI primers amplified the TCR CDR3 region. A single record per CDR3 protein comes from TCRdb applying MiXCR to the multiplex PCR reads. Among some 600,000 distinct CDR3 sequences listed, 14% were seen once. Sequencing was carried out using blood. These receptors originate from a woman aged 30 to 39 with Graves' hyperthyroidism that later progressed to Graves' ophthalmopathy.

This clonotype showed up many times. The gene calls are TRBV29-1 and TRBJ2-7, with unresolved D. Trimming removed 5 bases from V and 1 base from J, with 12 bases in between. Looked up from germline, CDR1 is SQVTM and CDR2 is ANQGSEA. The CDR3 loop spans 13 amino acids. The CDR3 nucleotides are TGCAGCGTTTCCGGACGGTTATCCTACGAGCAGTACTTC. Amino acid sequence: CSVSGRLSYEQYF.

This clonotype came up many times. V gene TRBV6-1 combines with J gene TRBJ2-1; D unresolved. The germline V gene encodes CDR1 MNHNS and CDR2 SASEGT. This CDR3 is 14 amino acids long. Trimming cost V 10 bases and J 7 bases, with 20 bases left between them. The CDR3 loop reads CATQRPPQGNEQFF. As DNA, the CDR3 is TGTGCCACCCAACGACCTCCTCAAGGGAATGAGCAGTTCTTC.

The chain uses TRBV6-1 and TRBJ1-6, with D hard to call. CDR3 length: 14 amino acids. Looked up from germline, CDR1 is MNHNS and CDR2 is SASEGT. V lost 6 bases and J lost 7, with 13 bases in between. The CDR3 sequence: CASSNRGVNSPLHF. The DNA of the CDR3 is TGTGCCAGCAGCAACCGGGGAGTCAATTCACCCCTCCACTTT.

This clonotype occurred many times. The rearrangement links TRBV7-3 to TRBJ2-2, with a tentative D call TRBD1 (6 bases). The CDR3 is 12 residues long. Germline CDR1 is SGHTA and CDR2 is FQGTGA. V lost 9 bases, J lost 6 bases, and 11 bases lay in between. CDR3 sequence (DNA): TGTGCCAGTCAGGGGTTGGCCGGGGAGCTGTTTTTT. Its protein product is CASQGLAGELFF.

This clonotype has a handful of counts. The genes are TRBV28 and TRBJ1-2; 12 bases fit TRBD1. V was pared by 1 base and J by 8 bases, with 8 bases of the junction left unmatched. CDR3 length: 16 amino acids. In germline, CDR1 is MDHEN, CDR2 SYDVKM. The CDR3 sequence: CASSLLTGTGGMGYTF. The CDR3 DNA reads as TGTGCCAGCAGTTTATTGACCGGGACAGGGGGCATGGGCTACACCTTC.

This clonotype was counted ten times or more. This chain links TRBV28 with TRBJ1-2; D is ambiguous. This CDR3 has 12 residues. The germline V gene encodes CDR1 MDHEN and CDR2 SYDVKM. Trimming removed 5 bases from V and 8 bases from J, with 12 bases in between. CDR3 nucleotides: TGTGCCAGCAGTGCCCTTTACGGGGGCTACACCTTC. It encodes CASSALYGGYTF.

This chain joins TRBV3-1 and TRBJ2-5, with D tentatively TRBD2 (5 bases). V gave up 4 bases and J gave up 5 bases, with 8 bases separating them. The germline V gene encodes CDR1 LGHDT and CDR2 YNNKEL (reference sequence). CDR3 length: 12 amino acids. The CDR3 DNA reads TGTGCCAGCAGCCCGGGATTCGAGACCCAGTACTTC. It is translated as CASSPGFETQYF.

As regards this clonotype: A much larger clone lies a single base off, so this may be a read error. The chain links TRBV12-3 or TRBV12-4 to TRBJ2-6; 9 bases agree with TRBD1. This CDR3 comprises 17 residues. V was pared by 8 bases and J by 0 bases, with 8 bases of the junction left unmatched. The CDR3 bases are TGTGCCAGCGTGTGGACAGGGGCCCGCTCTGGGGCCAACGTCCTGACTTTC. This sequence encodes CASVWTGARSGANVLTF.

This clonotype occurred a few times. The chain combines TRBV20-1 with TRBJ1-5, with 9 bases matching TRBD1. V gave up 5 bases and J gave up 4 bases; unmatched junction bases: 3. This CDR3 is built from 13 residues. Germline CDR1 DFQATT, CDR2 SNEGSKA (reference sequence). DNA for the CDR3: TGCAGTGCTGGAGGACAGGGGAATCAGCCCCAGCATTTT. Translated, it gives CSAGGQGNQPQHF.

The table lists this clonotype with a few counts. This chain links TRBV20-1 with TRBJ2-2; D ambiguous. The CDR3 contains 11 residues. Germline V gene sequence: CDR1 DFQATT, CDR2 SNEGSKA (reference sequence). Between the trimmed V and J ends, which lost 6 bases and 2 bases, there was a span of 4 bases. Here the CDR3 reads CSALNTGELFF. CDR3 nucleotides: TGCAGTGCCCTAAACACCGGGGAGCTGTTTTTT.

This clonotype was recorded many times. This chain links TRBV7-9 with TRBJ1-6, with a possible D match to TRBD1 (5 bases). Trimming pared 3 bases from V and 7 bases from J, leaving 7 bases between. The CDR3 covers 13 residues. Germline loops: CDR1 SEHNR, CDR2 FQNEAQ (reference sequence). The CDR3 sequence: CASSFPGNSPLHF. CDR3 DNA: TGTGCCAGCAGCTTCCCAGGGAATTCACCCCTCCACTTT.

There are a few counts of this clonotype. The chain joins TRBV4-3 to TRBJ2-4, with a weak D call TRBD2 (5 bases). Trimming pared 6 bases from V and 0 bases from J, leaving 15 bases between. CDR3 length: 16 amino acids. Germline V gene data show CDR1 as LGHNA and CDR2 as YSLEER. The CDR3 DNA reads as TGCGCCAGCAGTCCGAGCGGCCCGACAGCCAAAAACATTCAGTACTTC. Translated, it gives CASSPSGPTAKNIQYF.

This clonotype was found many times. The V gene is TRBV18, the J gene TRBJ1-1; tentative D call: TRBD1 (5 bases). With 4 bases removed from V and 3 bases from J, the gap between germline ends came to 12 bases. Germline V gives CDR1 KGHSH, CDR2 LQKENI. This CDR3 contains 14 residues. In DNA form, the CDR3 reads TGTGCCAGCTCACAAGGGGTTGGAGACACTGAAGCTTTCTTT. This gives the protein CASSQGVGDTEAFF.

This clonotype was counted once. One junction end disagrees with the germline gene, perhaps due to a read error. The chain recombines TRBV7-9 with TRBJ2-5; 10 nucleotides match TRBD1. CDR1 is SEHNR and CDR2 is FQNEAQ in the germline V gene (reference sequence). This CDR3 has 16 residues. Written as DNA, the CDR3 is TGTGCTAGCAGCCCGGGCGACAGGGGGCTGGAAGAGACCCAGTACTTC. This sequence encodes CASSPGDRGLEETQYF.

This clonotype has a count of ten or more. The chain uses TRBV7-9 and TRBJ2-5, with D tentatively TRBD1 or TRBD2 (5 bases each). Germline CDR1 SEHNR, CDR2 FQNEAQ (reference sequence). The CDR3 covers 15 residues. Trimming removed 4 bases at V and 2 bases at J, with 14 bases between. CDR3 in amino acids: CASSSPGTEQETQYF. The CDR3 DNA reads TGTGCCAGCAGCTCACCTGGGACGGAACAAGAGACCCAGTACTTC.

This clonotype was counted at least ten times. The V call is TRBV20-1, the J call TRBJ1-2; D remains unclear. The CDR3 extends over 11 amino acids. Between the trimmed V and J ends, which lost 6 bases and 8 bases, there was a span of 13 bases. Germline V gene sequence: CDR1 DFQATT, CDR2 SNEGSKA (reference sequence). Here the CDR3 reads CSAALLEGYTF. The CDR3 coding sequence is TGCAGTGCCGCCTTGTTGGAGGGCTACACCTTC.

With regard to this clonotype: One end of the junction is discordant with germline, which a read error may explain. This chain links TRBV12-3 or TRBV12-4 with TRBJ2-5; D possibly corresponds to TRBD1 (8 bases). The CDR3 extends over 14 amino acids. The CDR3 protein is CAGRPTGGGETQYF. The CDR3 nucleotides are TGTGCCGGCAGACCTACAGGGGGGGGGGAGACCCAGTACTTC.

This clonotype was seen ten or more times. The gene calls are TRBV20-1 and TRBJ1-5, with no clear D. CDR1 is DFQATT and CDR2 is SNEGSKA in the germline V gene (reference sequence). The V gene lost 6 bases and the J gene lost 3 bases, with 15 bases spanning the gap. CDR3 size: 14 residues. CDR3 nucleotide sequence: TGCAGTGCACTCCAGGCGGGAGACAATCAGCCCCAGCATTTT. Amino acids: CSALQAGDNQPQHF.

This clonotype was seen repeatedly, ten times or more. This chain uses TRBV2 with TRBJ1-5, with D perhaps TRBD1 (5 bases). The germline V and J ends were trimmed by 7 bases and 6 bases, with 13 bases remaining between them. CDR3 length: 13 amino acids. The germline gives CDR1 SNHLY, CDR2 FYNNEI. The CDR3 DNA follows: TGTGCCAGCACTAGGGGTTTAGGTCAGCCCCAGCATTTT. This translates into CASTRGLGQPQHF.

This clonotype was seen at least ten times. The chain has TRBV20-1 and TRBJ2-7; TRBD1 agrees at 7 bases. This CDR3 contains 13 residues. Germline CDR1 and CDR2: DFQATT and SNEGSKA (reference sequence). Trimming took 2 bases from V and 5 from J; bases not matched to a gene: 6. The CDR3 spells CSARKDRNNEQYF. In DNA, the CDR3 is TGCAGTGCTAGAAAGGACAGGAACAACGAGCAGTACTTC.

The chain is built from TRBV6-5 and TRBJ1-5, with D possibly matching TRBD1 (6 bases). The CDR3 spans 14 residues. Germline CDR1 reads MNHEY; CDR2 reads SVGAGI. V was clipped by 0 bases and J by 11 bases, with 14 bases between them. This CDR3 reads CASSYSQGSSAQHF. The CDR3 region has the DNA TGTGCCAGCAGTTACTCGCAGGGGTCATCGGCCCAGCATTTT.